These 14 T cell receptor beta chains came from one sample sequenced in a study of blood T cell repertoires in COVID-19. Generated by immunoSEQ multiplex PCR, the TCRdb table keeps only in-frame clones and is missing some. The sample has about 280,000 clones; around four fifths are singletons. The source material was peripheral blood. These receptors all stem from a woman between 45 and 60 years old who had recovered from COVID-19.

The chain is built from TRBV5-1 and TRBJ2-5; 7 bases match TRBD2. The CDR3 runs 17 residues. Losses at the gene ends were 3 bases for V and 1 base for J; bases not matched to a gene: 12. The germline V gene encodes CDR1 SGHRS and CDR2 YFSETQ. The CDR3 region is CASSSRVSSGGQETQYF. Here the CDR3 DNA reads TGCGCCAGCAGCTCTCGCGTATCTAGCGGTGGCCAAGAGACCCAGTACTTC.

The chain couples TRBV6-4 to TRBJ2-3, with D maybe TRBD1 (6 bases). Germline CDR1 and CDR2: MRHNA and SNTAGT. The CDR3 contains 16 residues. V gave up 0 bases and J gave up 2 bases, with 12 bases separating them. CDR3 amino acids: CASSDSFTGYTDTQYF. CDR3 sequence (DNA): TGTGCCAGCAGTGACTCGTTTACAGGGTACACAGATACGCAGTATTTT.

The gene calls are TRBV11-3 and TRBJ1-1, with D tentatively TRBD1 (6 bases). CDR3 length equals 13 residues. V was shortened by 4 bases and J by 5 bases, with 11 bases between the two germline ends. CDR1 is SGHNT, CDR2 YENEEA, per germline. The CDR3 here is CASSWTVETEAFF. The CDR3 region has the DNA TGTGCCAGCAGCTGGACAGTCGAAACTGAAGCTTTCTTT.

This chain joins TRBV6-5 and TRBJ2-2, with 7 bases aligning to TRBD1. V dropped 6 bases and J dropped 5; count of bases not matched to a gene: 6. The CDR3 has 14 amino acids. Per the germline V gene, CDR1 is MNHEY and CDR2 is SVGAGI. Here the CDR3 DNA reads TGTGCCAGCAGGGAGTTCAGGGGGACCGGGGAGCTGTTTTTT. Translation gives CASREFRGTGELFF.

Notes on this clone: Other DNA sequences from this sample encode an identical CDR3 as well. The gene calls are TRBV28 and TRBJ1-2; TRBD1 aligns across 8 bases. Germline loops: CDR1 MDHEN, CDR2 SYDVKM. J gave up 5 bases and V 6 bases, and 5 bases lay outside the gene matches. This CDR3 has 13 amino acids. The CDR3 DNA is TGTGCCAGCAGGACAGGGGTCTTATATGGCTACACCTTC. It is translated as CASRTGVLYGYTF.

V and J are TRBV7-9 and TRBJ2-4; 9 bases line up with TRBD2. Germline CDR1 SEHNR, CDR2 FQNEAQ (reference sequence). The CDR3 covers 15 residues. Losses at the gene ends were 6 bases for V and 1 base for J; bases not matched to a gene: 4. CDR3 region: CASSPSGTAKNIQYF. CDR3 DNA: TGTGCCAGCAGTCCTAGCGGGACCGCCAAAAACATTCAGTACTTC.

The rearrangement uses TRBV4-3 and TRBJ2-6; D call uncertain. The ends were cut back, 0 bases at V and 0 bases at J, with 9 bases in the middle. This CDR3 has 17 residues. Germline V gives CDR1 LGHNA, CDR2 YSLEER. As DNA, the CDR3 is TGCGCCAGCAGCCAAGATTTCGGGTTCTCTGGGGCCAACGTCCTGACTTTC. The encoded protein is CASSQDFGFSGANVLTF.

This chain uses TRBV18 with TRBJ1-2; D is perhaps TRBD1 (6 bases). The CDR3 is made up of 15 amino acids. Germline loops: CDR1 KGHSH, CDR2 LQKENI. V lost 3 bases and J 2 bases, leaving 13 bases between the germline ends. The CDR3 loop is CASSPGTGSNYGYTF. Here the CDR3 DNA reads TGTGCCAGCTCACCGGGTACAGGGAGCAACTATGGCTACACCTTC.

The table lists this clone with a count of one. Other nucleotide sequences from this sample produce the same CDR3. V usage is TRBV28 and J usage is TRBJ1-2, with D maybe TRBD1 (6 bases). V shed 5 bases and J shed 4 bases, with 11 bases lying between them. CDR1 MDHEN and CDR2 SYDVKM come from the germline V gene. CDR3 length: 13 residues. The CDR3 nucleotides read TGTGCCAGCAGTCTACAGGGAACCTATGGCTACACCTTC. Residues: CASSLQGTYGYTF.

This rearrangement joins TRBV5-4 to TRBJ2-1; D gene unclear. Germline V gene data show CDR1 as SGHNT and CDR2 as YYREEE (reference sequence). The CDR3 sequence is 13 residues long. The germline V and J ends were trimmed by 4 bases and 5 bases, with 10 bases remaining between them. The chain's CDR3 is CASSPNTNNEQFF. The CDR3 region has the DNA TGTGCCAGCAGCCCGAATACAAACAATGAGCAGTTCTTC.

The chain is built from TRBV10-3 and TRBJ2-2; 9 nucleotides agree with TRBD1. The germline CDR1 and CDR2 sequences are ENHRY and SYGVKD. The CDR3 runs 14 residues. With 6 bases clipped from V and 6 bases from J, the junction kept 5 bases outside the gene matches. CDR3 coding DNA: TGTGCCATCAGACGGACAGGGGAGGCCGGGGAGCTGTTTTTT. Its translation: CAIRRTGEAGELFF.

The chain has TRBV6-1 and TRBJ2-2, with D unresolved. Germline CDR1 and CDR2: MNHNS and SASEGT. CDR3 length equals 13 residues. With 6 bases removed from V and 3 bases from J, the gap between germline ends came to 8 bases. The CDR3 sequence: CASSTTHTGELFF. CDR3 nucleotides: TGTGCCAGCAGCACGACTCACACCGGGGAGCTGTTTTTT.

This chain uses TRBV7-2 with TRBJ2-7, with 8 bases matching TRBD2. The germline gives CDR1 SGHTA, CDR2 FQGNSA. This CDR3 has 14 amino acids. V trimming: 3 bases; J trimming: 2 bases; junction bases outside the gene matches: 3. CDR3 coding DNA: TGTGCCAGCAGCTTTGGGCGGGGGGCCTACGAGCAGTACTTC. Amino acid sequence: CASSFGRGAYEQYF.

The gene calls are TRBV6-2 or TRBV6-3 and TRBJ1-2; maybe TRBD1 (5 bases). The ends were cut back, 7 bases at V and 3 bases at J, with 21 bases in the middle. The CDR3 covers 16 residues. CDR1 MNHEY and CDR2 SVGEGT come from the germline V gene. The CDR3, as DNA: TGTGCCAGCACCCCTCCTTGGGGCGCAGGGTACTATGGCTACACCTTC. Encoded protein: CASTPPWGAGYYGYTF.